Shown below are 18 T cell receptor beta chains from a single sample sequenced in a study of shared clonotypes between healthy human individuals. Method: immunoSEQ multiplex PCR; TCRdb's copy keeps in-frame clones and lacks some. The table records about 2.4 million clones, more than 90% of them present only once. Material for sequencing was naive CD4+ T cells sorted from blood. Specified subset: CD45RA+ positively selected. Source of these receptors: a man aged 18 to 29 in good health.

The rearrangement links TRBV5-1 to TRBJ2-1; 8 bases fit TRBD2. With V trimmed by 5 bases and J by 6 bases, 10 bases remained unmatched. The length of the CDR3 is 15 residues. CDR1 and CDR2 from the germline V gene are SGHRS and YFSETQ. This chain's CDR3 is CASRLTSGGPNEQFF. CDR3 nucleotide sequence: TGCGCCAGCAGACTTACAAGCGGGGGACCCAATGAGCAGTTCTTC.

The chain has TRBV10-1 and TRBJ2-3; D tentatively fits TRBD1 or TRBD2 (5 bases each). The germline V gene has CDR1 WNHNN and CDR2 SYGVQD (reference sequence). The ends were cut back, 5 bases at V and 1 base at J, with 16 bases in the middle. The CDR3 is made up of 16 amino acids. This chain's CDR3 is CASSRAGSTGTDTQYF. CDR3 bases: TGCGCCAGCAGTCGGGCAGGGAGTACCGGCACAGATACGCAGTATTTT.

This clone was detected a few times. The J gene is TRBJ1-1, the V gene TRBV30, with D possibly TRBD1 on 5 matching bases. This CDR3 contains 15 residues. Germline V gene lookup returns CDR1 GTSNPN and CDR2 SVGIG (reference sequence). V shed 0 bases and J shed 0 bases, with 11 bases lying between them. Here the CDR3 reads CAWSVKGIMNTEAFF. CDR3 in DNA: TGTGCCTGGAGTGTGAAGGGGATCATGAACACTGAAGCTTTCTTT. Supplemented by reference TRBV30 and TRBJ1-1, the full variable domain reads SQTIHQWPATLVQPVGSPLSLECTVEGTSNPNLYWYRQAAGRGLQLLFYSVGIGQISSEVPQNLSASRPQDRQFILSSKKLLLSDSGFYLCAWSVKGIMNTEAFFGQGTRLTVV.

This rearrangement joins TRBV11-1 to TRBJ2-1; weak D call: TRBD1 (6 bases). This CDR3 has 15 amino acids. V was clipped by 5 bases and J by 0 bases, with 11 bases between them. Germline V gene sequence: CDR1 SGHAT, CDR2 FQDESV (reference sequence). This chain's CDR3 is CASSLIRGSYNEQFF. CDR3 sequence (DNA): TGTGCCAGCAGCCTAATCAGGGGCTCCTACAATGAGCAGTTCTTC.

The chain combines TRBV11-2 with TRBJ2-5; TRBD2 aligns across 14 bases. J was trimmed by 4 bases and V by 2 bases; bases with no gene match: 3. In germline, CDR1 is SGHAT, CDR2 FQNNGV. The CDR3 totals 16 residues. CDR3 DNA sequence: TGTGCCAGCAGCTTAAGACTAGCGGGAGGGTCAGAGACCCAGTACTTC. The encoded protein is CASSLRLAGGSETQYF.

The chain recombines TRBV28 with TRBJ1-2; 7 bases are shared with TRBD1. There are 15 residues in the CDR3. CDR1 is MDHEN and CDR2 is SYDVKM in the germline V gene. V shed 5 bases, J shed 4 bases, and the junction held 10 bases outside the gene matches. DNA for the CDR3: TGTGCCAGCAGTGACAGGGAGAGGTTCGGCTATGGCTACACCTTC. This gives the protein CASSDRERFGYGYTF.

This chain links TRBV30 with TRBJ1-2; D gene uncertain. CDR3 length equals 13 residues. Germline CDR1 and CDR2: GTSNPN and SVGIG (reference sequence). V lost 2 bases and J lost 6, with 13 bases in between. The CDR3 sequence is CAWSMAQSNGYTF. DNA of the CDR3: TGTGCCTGGAGTATGGCACAAAGCAATGGCTACACCTTC.

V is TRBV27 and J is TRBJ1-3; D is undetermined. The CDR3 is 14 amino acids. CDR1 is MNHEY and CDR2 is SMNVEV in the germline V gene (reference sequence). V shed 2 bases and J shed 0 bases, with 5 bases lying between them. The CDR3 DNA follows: TGTGCCAGCAGTTTAAGGGACTCTGGAAACACCATATATTTT. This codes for CASSLRDSGNTIYF.

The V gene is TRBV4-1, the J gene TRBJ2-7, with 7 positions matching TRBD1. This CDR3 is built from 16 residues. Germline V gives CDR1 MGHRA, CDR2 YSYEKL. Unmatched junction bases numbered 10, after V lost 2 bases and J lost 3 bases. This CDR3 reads CASSQLTGTEIYEQYF. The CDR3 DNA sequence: TGCGCCAGCAGCCAACTAACCGGGACAGAGATCTACGAGCAGTACTTC.

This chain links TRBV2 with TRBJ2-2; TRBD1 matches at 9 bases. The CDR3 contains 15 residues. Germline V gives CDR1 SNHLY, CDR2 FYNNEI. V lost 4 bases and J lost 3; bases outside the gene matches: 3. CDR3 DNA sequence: TGTGCCAGCAGTGGGGACAGGGTATACACCGGGGAGCTGTTTTTT. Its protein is CASSGDRVYTGELFF. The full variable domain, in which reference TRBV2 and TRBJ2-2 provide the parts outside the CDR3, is EPEVTQTPSHQVTQMGQEVILRCVPISNHLYFYWYRQILGQKVEFLVSFYNNEISEKSEIFDDQFSVERPDGSNFTLKIRSTKLEDSAMYFCASSGDRVYTGELFFGEGSRLTVL.

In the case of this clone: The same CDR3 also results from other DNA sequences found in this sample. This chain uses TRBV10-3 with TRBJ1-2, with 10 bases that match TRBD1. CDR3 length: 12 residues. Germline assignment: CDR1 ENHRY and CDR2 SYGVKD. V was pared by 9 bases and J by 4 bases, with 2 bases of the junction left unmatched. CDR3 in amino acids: CAIRTGGYGYTF. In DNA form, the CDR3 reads TGTGCCATTCGGACAGGGGGCTATGGCTACACCTTC.

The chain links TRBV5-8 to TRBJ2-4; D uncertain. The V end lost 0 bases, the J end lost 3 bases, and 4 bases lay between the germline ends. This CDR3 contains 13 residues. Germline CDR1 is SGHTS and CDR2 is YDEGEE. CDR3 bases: TGTGCCAGCAGCTTGGCCCGCAAAAACATTCAGTACTTC. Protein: CASSLARKNIQYF.

The CDR3 DNA follows: TGTGCCAGCAACGGGGCGGGACTGCTTTTGAACACTGAAGCTTTCTTT. Translated, it gives CASNGAGLLLNTEAFF. The chain combines TRBV2 with TRBJ1-1; D is perhaps TRBD1 (5 bases). This CDR3 has 16 residues. Germline lookup yields CDR1 SNHLY and CDR2 FYNNEI. The V and J ends lost 7 bases and 0 bases respectively, with 18 bases between them.

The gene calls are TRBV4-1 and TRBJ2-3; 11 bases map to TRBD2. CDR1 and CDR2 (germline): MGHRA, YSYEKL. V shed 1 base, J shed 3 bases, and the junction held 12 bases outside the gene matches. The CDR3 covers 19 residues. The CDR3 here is CASSQGFSGGATWTDTQYF. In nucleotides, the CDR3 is TGCGCCAGCAGCCAAGGGTTTAGCGGGGGGGCCACGTGGACAGATACGCAGTATTTT.

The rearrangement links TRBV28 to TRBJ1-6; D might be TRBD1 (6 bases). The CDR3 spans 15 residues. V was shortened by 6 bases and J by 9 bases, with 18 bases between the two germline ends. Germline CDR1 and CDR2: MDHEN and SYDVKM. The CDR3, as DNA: TGTGCCAGCAGCCTAGGTGGACAGACCTTTTCACCCCTCCACTTT. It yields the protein CASSLGGQTFSPLHF.

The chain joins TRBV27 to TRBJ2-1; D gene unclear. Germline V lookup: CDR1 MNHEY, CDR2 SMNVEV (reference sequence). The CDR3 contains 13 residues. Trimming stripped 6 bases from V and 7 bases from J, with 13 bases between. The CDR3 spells CASRPGLVNEQFF. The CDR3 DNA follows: TGTGCCAGCAGACCAGGCCTAGTAAATGAGCAGTTCTTC.

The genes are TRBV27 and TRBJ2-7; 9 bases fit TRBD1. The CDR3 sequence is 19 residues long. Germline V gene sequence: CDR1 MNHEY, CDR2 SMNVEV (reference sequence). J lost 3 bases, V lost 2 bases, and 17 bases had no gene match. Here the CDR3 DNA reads TGTGCCAGCAGTTTACAAACGCCAAACAGGGGGCCCCTACTCTACGAGCAGTACTTC. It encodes CASSLQTPNRGPLLYEQYF.

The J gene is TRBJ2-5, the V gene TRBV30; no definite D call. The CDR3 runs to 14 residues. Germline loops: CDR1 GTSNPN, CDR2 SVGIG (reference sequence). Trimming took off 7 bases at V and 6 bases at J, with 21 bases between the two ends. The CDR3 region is CASSRSGGAKTQYF. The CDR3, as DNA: TGTGCCTCCTCGCGTTCCGGTGGCGCGAAGACCCAGTACTTC.